This TCR beta chain was recorded in a study of CD8+ T cells in alopecia areata. Study findings and constraints: Scalp sample sequencing also detects resident alphabeta T cells of normal skin.

With regard to this clone: Its antigen is undetermined.

CDR3 length: 16 amino acids. The V gene's germline CDR1 is LNHDA and CDR2 SQIVND (reference sequence). V was pared by 3 bases and J by 0 bases, with 12 bases between. Sequencing relied on a cDNA template that was reverse transcribed from extracted RNA. TCRdb's copy holds only in-frame clones and misses some; the assay was immunoSEQ multiplex PCR. The data show about 290,000 clones, 58% seen once. Treatment indicated: oral pan-JAK inhibitor, 5-10 mg twice daily. This TCR came from a human donor with alopecia areata. The sample consisted of CD4+ T cells sorted from blood, taken at week 24, from a patient treated with tofacitinib. The chain recombines TRBV19 with TRBJ1-3; no definite D call. CDR3 sequence: CASSISLGHSGNTIYF. In DNA form, the CDR3 reads TGTGCCAGTAGTATTTCTCTGGGTCACTCTGGAAACACCATATATTTT.